These 21 T cell receptor beta chains share one sample of origin, sequenced in a study of Ad26.COV2.S vaccination and SARS-CoV-2 variants. TCRdb keeps only in-frame clones here, not all; method: immunoSEQ multiplex PCR. The sample lists around 100,000 clones, approximately 81% occurring once. The starting material was peripheral blood, obtained after recovery from COVID-19. The origin of the receptors is a human donor who had recovered from COVID-19.

The chain joins TRBV6-1 to TRBJ2-1; 8 bases agree with TRBD2. The CDR3 contains 15 residues. The junction had 6 bases not matched to a gene; V was cut back by 2 bases and J by 6 bases. Per germline, CDR1 MNHNS and CDR2 SASEGT. The CDR3 DNA is TGTGCCAGCAGTGAATATGGCGGGAGGAGCAATGAGCAGTTCTTC. Residues: CASSEYGGRSNEQFF.

This sequence joins TRBV6-1 and TRBJ2-3; a weak D match, TRBD2 (7 bases). The CDR3 has 14 residues. Trimming left V 2 bases short and J 4 bases short, with 10 bases between. Germline-derived CDR1 and CDR2 are MNHNS and SASEGT. The chain's CDR3 is CASSEWEGADTQYF. CDR3 sequence (DNA): TGTGCCAGCAGTGAATGGGAGGGGGCAGATACGCAGTATTTT.

This chain's CDR3 is CASRISGGRTDTQYF. CDR3 nucleotide sequence: TGTGCCAGCAGGATTTCGGGAGGGCGGACAGATACGCAGTATTTT. The J gene is TRBJ2-3, the V gene TRBV3-1 (or the pseudogene TRBV3-2); 8 bases fit TRBD2. V shed 6 bases, J shed 3 bases, and the junction held 8 bases outside the gene matches. The CDR3 runs 15 residues. Germline V gene data show CDR1 as LGHDT and CDR2 as YNNKEL (reference sequence).

The rearrangement uses TRBV3-1 (or the pseudogene TRBV3-2) and TRBJ2-2; TRBD2 matches 12 bases. The V gene end was trimmed by 3 bases and the J gene end by 3 bases; junction bases not matched to a gene: 8. The CDR3 is 18 amino acids. CDR1 and CDR2 from the germline V gene are LGHDT and YNNKEL (reference sequence). The CDR3 protein is CASSQERTSGKDTGELFF. The CDR3 coding sequence is TGTGCCAGCAGCCAGGAACGGACTAGCGGGAAAGACACCGGGGAGCTGTTTTTT.

This clone counts as medium-sized (0.01 to 0.1%). This CDR3 is also generated by other DNA sequences in the sample. The chain is built from TRBV6-1 and TRBJ2-4; D ambiguous. CDR1 and CDR2 (germline): MNHNS, SASEGT. The CDR3 runs to 14 residues. The V gene lost 3 bases and the J gene lost 0 bases, with 6 bases spanning the gap. The CDR3 bases are TGTGCCAGCAGTGAGGGCGTAGCCAAAAACATTCAGTACTTC. Translating gives CASSEGVAKNIQYF.

The chain recombines TRBV7-2 with TRBJ2-3; 14 bases are a match to TRBD2. The junction had 3 bases not matched to a gene; V was cut back by 0 bases and J by 4 bases. Germline V gene sequence: CDR1 SGHTA, CDR2 FQGNSA. This CDR3 is 17 amino acids long. CDR3 sequence reads: CASSLAVTSGRADTQYF. CDR3 DNA: TGTGCCAGCAGCTTAGCTGTGACTAGCGGGAGGGCAGATACGCAGTATTTT.

The chain uses TRBV28 and TRBJ2-3; D uncertain. Germline CDR1 and CDR2: MDHEN and SYDVKM. This CDR3 spans 12 amino acids. Trimming left V 5 bases short and J 3 bases short, with 6 bases between. The CDR3 protein is CASSAITDTQYF. Here the CDR3 DNA reads TGTGCCAGCAGTGCCATTACAGATACGCAGTATTTT.

This clone is a singleton in its sample. This chain links TRBV4-3 with TRBJ2-1, with D possibly being TRBD2 (6 bases). Trimming stripped 0 bases from V and 5 bases from J, with 11 bases between. Germline V lookup: CDR1 LGHNA, CDR2 YSLEER. This CDR3 spans 15 amino acids. CDR3 in amino acids: CASSQEWDSNNEQFF. The DNA of the CDR3 is TGCGCCAGCAGCCAAGAATGGGACTCAAACAATGAGCAGTTCTTC.

The rearrangement uses TRBV14 and TRBJ2-1; D not certain. Trimming shortened V by 4 bases and J by 8 bases, and 12 bases separated the two germline ends. The CDR3 has 13 amino acids. The V gene's germline CDR1 is SGHDN and CDR2 FVKESK. CDR3 bases: TGTGCCAGCAGCCCGATACACGTCCATGAGCAGTTCTTC. It encodes CASSPIHVHEQFF.

This chain joins TRBV10-3 and TRBJ2-3, with a tentative D call TRBD2 (5 bases). Germline-derived CDR1 and CDR2 are ENHRY and SYGVKD. CDR3 length: 11 residues. V lost 7 bases and J lost 8, with 10 bases in between. CDR3 amino acids: CAITRDGTQYF. CDR3 DNA: TGTGCCATCACCCGGGATGGTACGCAGTATTTT.

This chain connects TRBV9 to TRBJ1-2; D uncertain. Trimming took off 0 bases at V and 6 bases at J, with 12 bases between the two ends. This CDR3 is built from 14 residues. The germline CDR1 and CDR2 sequences are SGDLS and YYNGEE. CDR3 nucleotides: TGTGCCAGCAGCGTAGCCCAGGTTGGAAATGGCTACACCTTC. Translating it yields CASSVAQVGNGYTF. The variable domain in full, with the rest retrieved from reference TRBV9 and TRBJ1-2, is DSGVTQTPKHLITATGQRVTLRCSPRSGDLSVYWYQQSLDQGLQFLIQYYNGEERAKGNILERFSAQQFPDLHSELNLSSLELGDSALYFCASSVAQVGNGYTFGSGTRLTVV.

The chain is built from TRBV24-1 and TRBJ1-1; D not certain. CDR3 length equals 11 residues. Trimming cost V 7 bases and J 2 bases, with 4 bases left between them. Germline CDR1 is KGHDR and CDR2 is SFDVKD. The CDR3 is CATSANTEAFF. CDR3 sequence (DNA): TGTGCCACCAGCGCAAACACTGAAGCTTTCTTT.

This chain connects TRBV5-6 to TRBJ2-5; D not resolved. The germline CDR1 and CDR2 sequences are SGHDT and YYEEEE. The CDR3 runs to 15 residues. Trimming cost V 5 bases and J 0 bases, with 14 bases left between them. CDR3 protein: CASSFVVGYQETQYF. The CDR3 bases are TGTGCCAGCAGTTTTGTAGTCGGGTACCAAGAGACCCAGTACTTC.

The rearrangement links TRBV27 to TRBJ2-5; tentatively, D is TRBD1 or TRBD2 (6 bases each). Per germline, CDR1 MNHEY and CDR2 SMNVEV (reference sequence). The CDR3 has 13 amino acids. The V end lost 3 bases, the J end lost 5 bases, and 10 bases lay between the germline ends. As DNA, the CDR3 is TGTGCCAGCAGTTTCGGGGGCCCCGAGACCCAGTACTTC. Residues: CASSFGGPETQYF.

The chain carries TRBV29-1 and TRBJ1-5; 7 bases fit TRBD1. Germline CDR1 reads SQVTM; CDR2 reads ANQGSEA. The CDR3 consists of 13 residues. V lost 6 bases, J lost 3 bases, and 5 bases stayed unmatched. DNA for the CDR3: TGCAGCGTCGTGGACAGGCCCAATCAGCCCCAGCATTTT. Its translation is CSVVDRPNQPQHF.

This clone was seen a single time. V gene TRBV7-9 combines with J gene TRBJ2-3; 10 bases are shared with TRBD2. Unmatched junction bases numbered 10, after V lost 0 bases and J lost 1 base. Germline CDR1 is SEHNR and CDR2 is FQNEAQ (reference sequence). This CDR3 has 19 amino acids. The chain's CDR3 is CASSLAPLGLAGGTDTQYF. CDR3 sequence (DNA): TGTGCCAGCAGCTTAGCCCCTTTGGGCCTAGCGGGGGGCACAGATACGCAGTATTTT. Filled out from reference TRBV7-9 and TRBJ2-3, the complete variable domain reads DTGVSQNPRHKITKRGQNVTFRCDPISEHNRLYWYRQTLGQGPEFLTYFQNEAQLEKSRLLSDRFSAERPKGSFSTLEIQRTEQGDSAMYLCASSLAPLGLAGGTDTQYFGPGTRLTVL.

This clone was observed at least ten times. This chain links TRBV10-2 with TRBJ1-5, with D unclear. CDR1 and CDR2 (germline): WSHSY, SAAADI. Trimming stripped 3 bases from V and 4 bases from J, with 7 bases between. This CDR3 spans 13 amino acids. CDR3 nucleotide sequence: TGCGCCAGCAGTGAACTGATAAATCAGCCCCAGCATTTT. This gives the protein CASSELINQPQHF.

This rearrangement joins TRBV12-3 or TRBV12-4 to TRBJ2-2; no reliable D call. This CDR3 region has 12 residues. Between the trimmed V and J ends, which lost 5 bases and 8 bases, there was a span of 9 bases. CDR3 in amino acids: CASSPTMGELFF. CDR3 DNA sequence: TGTGCCAGCAGTCCGACGATGGGGGAGCTGTTTTTT.

The rearrangement joins TRBV6-2 or TRBV6-3 to TRBJ2-1; 9 bases map to TRBD2. Trimming removed 2 bases from V and 3 bases from J; junction bases left unmatched: 11. CDR3 length: 18 amino acids. CDR1 MNHEY and CDR2 SVGEGT come from the germline V gene. CDR3 sequence reads: CASSYLPLAGEGYNEQFF. As DNA, the CDR3 is TGTGCCAGCAGTTACCTCCCCTTAGCGGGAGAAGGCTACAATGAGCAGTTCTTC.

The chain has TRBV5-1 and TRBJ2-7; TRBD2 aligns across 7 bases. This CDR3 has 18 amino acids. V was pared by 1 base and J by 3 bases, with 16 bases of the junction left unmatched. Germline V CDR1 and CDR2: SGHRS, YFSETQ. In DNA form, the CDR3 reads TGCGCCAGCAGCTTGAGGGCTGAGACTAGCTTAGGGTACTACGAGCAGTACTTC. This gives the protein CASSLRAETSLGYYEQYF.

As DNA, the CDR3 is TGTGCCAGCAGTTCCAGACTAGCGGGAGGCCGAGGGAATGAGCAGTTCTTC. It codes for CASSSRLAGGRGNEQFF. The V gene is TRBV27, the J gene TRBJ2-1; 13 bases match TRBD2. V dropped 4 bases and J dropped 7; count of bases not matched to a gene: 10. The CDR3 runs 17 residues. The germline V gene has CDR1 MNHEY and CDR2 SMNVEV (reference sequence).